The present TCR beta chain was sequenced within a study of beta chain features in type 1 diabetes. Comment on this clone: The antigen is not known.

Sequenced material consisted of expressed TCRB transcripts (all of the isolated RNA was reverse transcribed). Libraries were prepared by immunoSEQ multiplex PCR; TCRdb keeps only in-frame clonotypes and omits some of them. The sample yields a few hundred thousand clones, about a sixth seen once. J was trimmed by 2 bases and V by 6 bases; bases with no gene match: 9. CDR3 size: 16 residues. Germline V gene sequence: CDR1 MDHEN, CDR2 SYDVKM. Study-level findings and limits: Across patients, naive, central memory and Treg TCRB repertoires exhibited apparently greater similarity than was observed across healthy donors. Type 1 diabetes patients showed a moderate but significant shortening of TCRB CDR3s in all four CD4+ subsets. VDJ junctions from type 1 diabetes patients carried fewer insertions and larger deletions. High TCR expression in some cells could lead to their over-representation in cDNA sequencing.

The chain has TRBV28 and TRBJ2-3, with 9 bases aligning to TRBD2. This TCR was sampled from a man aged 25-40 years with type 1 diabetes. Sample: naive CD4+ T cells from blood. The CDR3 sequence is CASSPGSSGDTDTQYF. The CDR3 nucleotides read TGTGCCAGCAGCCCAGGGTCTAGCGGGGACACAGATACGCAGTATTTT.